This T cell receptor beta chain was sequenced for a study of blood T cell repertoires in COVID-19 (dated by TCRdb to the early 2020s). Study-level background: The collaborator samples originated in the United States, Italy and Spain and spanned the acute and convalescent phases of COVID-19. The prospective study material was composed of cDNA or gDNA derived from T cells, B-cell-depleted T cells, or PBMCs. Subjects who had been exposed to COVID-19, were actively infected with it, or had recovered from it provided the deeply sampled blood TCRbeta repertoires that made up the dataset. The repertoires were released in a freely available public database intended as a resource for research on the immune response to SARS-CoV-2. Samples came from the ongoing ImmuneRACE study (first 160 participants) plus 1,254 subjects from 6 global collaborators. A de-identified subject ID, COVID-19 status, age in years and sex were almost always included in the sample metadata. Where HLA class I and class II types were available, the types were taken from metadata supplied by the sample provider, not from assay-based typing. Beyond this particular receptor, the publication reports: Clinical and demographic metadata were provided uncurated, with the amount varying by source and participant.

To note about this clone: It lacks a known antigen. Base qualities are not at hand, and no much larger clone is one base apart.

Whole blood was collected in K2EDTA tubes by collaborating institutions according to the institutions' own protocols. Collaborator samples were shipped for TCRbeta analysis as frozen whole blood, isolated PBMCs, or DNA extracted from either sample type. According to the germline V gene, CDR1 reads MNHEY and CDR2 reads SVGEGT. There are 13 amino acids in the CDR3, from cysteine to phenylalanine inclusive. The sequence is cut down to CDR3 DNA, 39 bases in frame from base 1. V and J lose 7 bases and 7 bases, and a span of 16 bases separates them. TCRbeta CDR3 regions were amplified from genomic DNA using the immunoSEQ Assay, a bias-controlled multiplex PCR. The paper's data handling went like this. The number of nucleated cells in each sample was estimated by amplification of reference gene primers within the assay. To quantify the absolute abundance of each unique TCRbeta CDR3 rearrangement, sequence reads were collapsed and filtered. For each sample, productive Simpson clonality was calculated as the square root of Simpson's diversity index across productive rearrangements. In its TCRdb copy, this immuneACCESS table keeps in-frame sequences only and misses some clones. Where compared with another copy, unresolved V genes explain less than half of these, and the others have no known cause. Clone size and V and J calls were adopted from that table, with D and trimming inferred from the DNA. Counted in this sample were 100,000 to 120,000 clones; over 75% of them appeared once. In total, the top ten clones hold 2% to 2.5% of the sample.

The TCR sequence derives from a human donor in a cohort sampled during active COVID-19. The rearranged chain carries TRBV6-2 or TRBV6-3 and TRBJ1-2; TRBD1 might be the D gene, on 5 matching bases. The sequenced sample consisted of peripheral blood. The DNA sequence is as follows: TGTGCCAGCACCCCCACAGGTTTGGGTGGCTACACCTTC. The encoded protein is CASTPTGLGGYTF.